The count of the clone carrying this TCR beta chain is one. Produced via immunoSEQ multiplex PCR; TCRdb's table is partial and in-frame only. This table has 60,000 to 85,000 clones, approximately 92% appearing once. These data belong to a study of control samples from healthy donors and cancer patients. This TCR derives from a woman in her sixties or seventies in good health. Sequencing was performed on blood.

The CDR3 sequence is CASRRQGANSEKLFF. CDR3 coding DNA: TGTGCCAGTAGACGACAGGGGGCGAATAGTGAAAAACTGTTTTTT. V usage is TRBV19 and J usage is TRBJ1-4, with TRBD1 matching 10 bases. This CDR3 contains 15 residues. J was trimmed by 7 bases and V by 6 bases; bases with no gene match: 8. Germline CDR1 and CDR2: LNHDA and SQIVND (reference sequence).